The rows below give T cell receptor beta chains drawn from one sample of a study of monozygotic twins with inflammatory bowel disease. TCRdb reprocessed the 5' RACE reads, with one entry per CDR3 protein and no DNA. The sample includes approximately 110,000 distinct CDR3 sequences. Sequencing input: blood. Source of these receptors: a human donor with ulcerative colitis or Crohn's disease, or a healthy co-twin of an affected twin (not recorded which). CDR3s include the opening cysteine and the closing phenylalanine or tryptophan.

J gene	V gene	CDR3 protein
TRBJ2-3	TRBV6-1	CASSGQGSGTDTQYF
TRBJ2-3	TRBV5-1	CASSLQPDTDTQYF
TRBJ2-7	TRBV29-1	CSVERRTGGSYEQYF
TRBJ2-3	TRBV7-9	CASSTSTSNTDTQYF
TRBJ1-4	TRBV15	CATSRDLVGNEKLFF
TRBJ1-2	TRBV19	CASSLKGRSNYGYTF
TRBJ2-1	TRBV20-1	CSATAGGDYNEQFF
TRBJ2-7	TRBV28	CASGLGGGDEQYF
TRBJ2-1	TRBV19	CASGGDVVNEQFF
TRBJ1-3	TRBV27	CASSPDLEGAGNTIYF
TRBJ1-1	TRBV6-2/TRBV6-3	CASNRGFGTEAFF
TRBJ2-1	TRBV7-3	CASSLTGTSGPSYNEQFF
TRBJ2-5	TRBV19	CAPGGQEQETQYF
TRBJ2-6	TRBV4-3	CASSFGTEHSGANVLTF
TRBJ2-2	TRBV7-8	CASSAGLAGDTGELFF
TRBJ1-3	TRBV2	CATTDRVFGNTIYF
TRBJ2-7	TRBV4-3	CASSQDASGNYEQYF
TRBJ1-5	TRBV3-1	CASSQDSQVMWPQHF
TRBJ2-4	TRBV7-9	CASSQGLAGVNIQYF
TRBJ2-5	TRBV5-1	CASSSWGSQETQYF
TRBJ1-3	TRBV15	CATSRDGAGNTIYF
TRBJ2-1	TRBV6-1	CASRQLGASSSNEQFF
TRBJ2-5	TRBV29-1	CSVEDRWTHETQYF
TRBJ2-2	TRBV25-1	CASRGQGLSTGELFF
TRBJ2-1	TRBV7-2	CASNPANGDEQFF
TRBJ2-2	TRBV5-1	CASSLDRANTGELFF
TRBJ2-2	TRBV7-3	CASSLGTYTGELFF
TRBJ1-5	TRBV12-3/TRBV12-4	CASSLVAGVSQPQHF
TRBJ2-5	TRBV11-2	CASSRAQGETQYF